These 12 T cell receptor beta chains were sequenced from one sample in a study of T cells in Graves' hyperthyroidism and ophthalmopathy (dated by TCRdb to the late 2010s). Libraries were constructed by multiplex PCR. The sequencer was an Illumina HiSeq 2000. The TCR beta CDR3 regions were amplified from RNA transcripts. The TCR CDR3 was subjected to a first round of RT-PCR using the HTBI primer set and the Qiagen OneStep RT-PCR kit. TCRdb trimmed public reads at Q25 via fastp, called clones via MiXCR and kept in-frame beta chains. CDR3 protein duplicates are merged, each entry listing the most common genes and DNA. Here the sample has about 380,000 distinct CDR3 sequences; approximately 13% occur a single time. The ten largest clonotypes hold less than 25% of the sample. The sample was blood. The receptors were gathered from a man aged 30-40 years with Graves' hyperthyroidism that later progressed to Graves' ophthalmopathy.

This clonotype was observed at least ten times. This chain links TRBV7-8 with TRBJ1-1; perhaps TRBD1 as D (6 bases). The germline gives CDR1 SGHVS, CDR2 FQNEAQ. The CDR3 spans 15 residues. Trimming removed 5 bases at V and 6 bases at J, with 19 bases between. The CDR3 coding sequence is TGTGCCAGCAGCCTCGACAGCCAGGGGATCGCTGAAGCTTTCTTT. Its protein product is CASSLDSQGIAEAFF.

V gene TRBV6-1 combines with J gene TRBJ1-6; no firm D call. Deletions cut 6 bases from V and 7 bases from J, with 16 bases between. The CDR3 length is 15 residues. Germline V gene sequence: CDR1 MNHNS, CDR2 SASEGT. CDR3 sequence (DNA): TGTGCCAGCAGCCTCGGGGATGGTGGCAATTCACCCCTCCACTTT. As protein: CASSLGDGGNSPLHF.

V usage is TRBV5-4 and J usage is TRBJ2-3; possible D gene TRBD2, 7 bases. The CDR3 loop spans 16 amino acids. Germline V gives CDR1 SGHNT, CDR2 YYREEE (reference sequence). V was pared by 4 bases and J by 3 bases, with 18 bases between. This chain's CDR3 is CASSERRGGATDTQYF. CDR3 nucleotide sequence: TGTGCCAGCAGCGAGAGGAGAGGGGGGGCTACAGATACGCAGTATTTT.

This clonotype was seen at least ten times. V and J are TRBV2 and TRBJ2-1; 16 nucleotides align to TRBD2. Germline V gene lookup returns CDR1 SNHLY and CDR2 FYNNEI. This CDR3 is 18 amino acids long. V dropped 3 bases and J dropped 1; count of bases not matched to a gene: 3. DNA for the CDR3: TGTGCCAGCAGTGACGGGACTAGCGGGGGGGCGTCCTACAATGAGCAGTTCTTC. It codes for CASSDGTSGGASYNEQFF.

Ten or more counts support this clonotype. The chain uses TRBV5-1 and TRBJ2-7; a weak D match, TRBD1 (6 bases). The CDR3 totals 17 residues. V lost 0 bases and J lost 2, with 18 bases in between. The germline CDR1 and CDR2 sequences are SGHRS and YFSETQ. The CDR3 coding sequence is TGCGCCAGCAGCTTGGGTTCGAGCAGGGGATGGACCTACGAGCAGTACTTC. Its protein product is CASSLGSSRGWTYEQYF. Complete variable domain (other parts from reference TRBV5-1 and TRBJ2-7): KAGVTQTPRYLIKTRGQQVTLSCSPISGHRSVSWYQQTPGQGLQFLFEYFSETQRNKGNFPGRFSGRQFSNSRSEMNVSTLELGDSALYLCASSLGSSRGWTYEQYFGPGTRLTVT.

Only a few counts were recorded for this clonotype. CDR3 DNA: TGTGCCTGGGGGACTAGCGTTAAGGAGCAGTACTTC. It yields the protein CAWGTSVKEQYF. This chain links TRBV30 with TRBJ2-7; 10 positions agree with TRBD2. The length of the CDR3 is 12 residues. The V gene end was trimmed by 5 bases and the J gene end by 7 bases; junction bases not matched to a gene: 5. Germline V gene lookup returns CDR1 GTSNPN and CDR2 SVGIG (reference sequence). The complete variable domain, with remaining parts taken from reference TRBV30 and TRBJ2-7, reads SQTIHQWPATLVQPVGSPLSLECTVEGTSNPNLYWYRQAAGRGLQLLFYSVGIGQISSEVPQNLSASRPQDRQFILSSKKLLLSDSGFYLCAWGTSVKEQYFGPGTRLTVT.

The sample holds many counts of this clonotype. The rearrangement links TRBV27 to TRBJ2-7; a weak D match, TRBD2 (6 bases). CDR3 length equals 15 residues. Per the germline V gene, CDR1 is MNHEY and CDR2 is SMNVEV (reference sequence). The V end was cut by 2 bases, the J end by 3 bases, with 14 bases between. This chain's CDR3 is CASSLTLGGGYEQYF. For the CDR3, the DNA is TGTGCCAGCAGTTTAACCTTGGGGGGTGGCTACGAGCAGTACTTC.

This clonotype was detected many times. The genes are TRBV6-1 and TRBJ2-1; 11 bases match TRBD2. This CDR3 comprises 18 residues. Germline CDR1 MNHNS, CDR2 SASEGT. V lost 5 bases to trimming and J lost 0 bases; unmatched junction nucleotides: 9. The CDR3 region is CASSSLASGGISYNEQFF. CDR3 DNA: TGTGCCAGCAGTTCCCTTGCTAGCGGGGGGATCTCCTACAATGAGCAGTTCTTC.

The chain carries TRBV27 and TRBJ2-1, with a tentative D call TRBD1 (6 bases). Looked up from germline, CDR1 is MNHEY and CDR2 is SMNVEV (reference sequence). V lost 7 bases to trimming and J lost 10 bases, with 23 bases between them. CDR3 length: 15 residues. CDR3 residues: CASTGTGGNLAEQFF. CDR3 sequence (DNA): TGTGCCAGCACCGGAACTGGGGGCAATTTAGCCGAGCAGTTCTTC.

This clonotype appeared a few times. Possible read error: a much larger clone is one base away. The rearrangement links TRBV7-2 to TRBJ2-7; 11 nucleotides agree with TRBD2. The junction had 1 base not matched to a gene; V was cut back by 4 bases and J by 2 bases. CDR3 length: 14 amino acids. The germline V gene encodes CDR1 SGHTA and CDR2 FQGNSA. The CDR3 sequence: CASSSTSGAYEQYF. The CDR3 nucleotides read TGTGCCAGCAGCTCGACTAGCGGGGCCTACGAGCAGTACTTC. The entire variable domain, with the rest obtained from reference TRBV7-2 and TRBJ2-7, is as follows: GAGVSQSPSNKVTEKGKDVELRCDPISGHTALYWYRQSLGQGLEFLIYFQGNSAPDKSGLPSDRFSAERTGGSVSTLTIQRTQQEDSAVYLCASSSTSGAYEQYFGPGTRLTVT.

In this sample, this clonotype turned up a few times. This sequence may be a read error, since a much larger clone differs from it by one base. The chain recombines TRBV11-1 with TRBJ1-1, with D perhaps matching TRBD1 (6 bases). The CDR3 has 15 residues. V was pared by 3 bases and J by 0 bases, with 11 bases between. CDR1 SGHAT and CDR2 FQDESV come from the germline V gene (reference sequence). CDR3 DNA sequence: TGTGCCAGCAGCTTGACCGGGGGCTTGAACACTGAAGCTTTCTTT. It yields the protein CASSLTGGLNTEAFF.

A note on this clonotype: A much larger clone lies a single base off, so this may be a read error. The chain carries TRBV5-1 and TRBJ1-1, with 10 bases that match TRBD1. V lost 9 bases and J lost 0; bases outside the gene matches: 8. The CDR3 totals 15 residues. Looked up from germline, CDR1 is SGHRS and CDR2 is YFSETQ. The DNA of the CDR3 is TGCGCCACCTCGACAGGGGGCAGGGTGAACACTGAAGCTTTCTTT. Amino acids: CATSTGGRVNTEAFF.